This T cell receptor (beta chain) was recorded in a study of blood T cell repertoires in COVID-19. Study-wide context: Acute-phase and convalescent COVID-19 samples originated in the United States, Italy and Spain.

Comments on this clone: The junction and the germline gene differ at one end; a read error may be behind it.

From germline, CDR1 is LGHNA and CDR2 YSLEER. The CDR3 is 20 amino acids. Assay: immunoSEQ multiplex PCR; the TCRdb copy retains only in-frame clones and omits some. The sample lists 140,000 to 150,000 clones; 85% to 90% were seen once. This sequence originates from a woman aged 25 to 45 with acute COVID-19. The sequenced material came from PBMCs or T cells enriched from blood (not recorded which). The chain uses TRBV4-3 and TRBJ2-6; D possibly corresponds to TRBD1 (5 bases). The CDR3 spells CASSQEGWGAALIGSNVLTF. The CDR3 region has the DNA TGCGCCAGCAGCCAAGAGGGTTGGGGCGCCGCATTAATTGGGTCCAACGTCCTGACTTTC.